This paragraph covers one T cell receptor (beta chain) sequence. The data belong to a study of blood T cell repertoires in COVID-19. CDR1 and CDR2 (germline): SEHNR, FQNEAQ (reference sequence). This CDR3 has 14 residues. J was trimmed by 8 bases and V by 4 bases; bases with no gene match: 9. Data came from immunoSEQ multiplex PCR; TCRdb stores just in-frame clones and leaves some out. The data show hundreds of thousands of clones, with around nine tenths seen just once and 3% to 4% held by the top ten. The material sequenced was peripheral blood. The rearrangement joins TRBV7-9 to TRBJ1-2; 8 nucleotides line up with TRBD1. The sequence derives from a woman younger than 35 who had recovered from COVID-19. CDR3: CASSWGQVIGGYTF. CDR3 coding DNA: TGTGCCAGCAGCTGGGGACAGGTGATAGGGGGCTACACCTTC.